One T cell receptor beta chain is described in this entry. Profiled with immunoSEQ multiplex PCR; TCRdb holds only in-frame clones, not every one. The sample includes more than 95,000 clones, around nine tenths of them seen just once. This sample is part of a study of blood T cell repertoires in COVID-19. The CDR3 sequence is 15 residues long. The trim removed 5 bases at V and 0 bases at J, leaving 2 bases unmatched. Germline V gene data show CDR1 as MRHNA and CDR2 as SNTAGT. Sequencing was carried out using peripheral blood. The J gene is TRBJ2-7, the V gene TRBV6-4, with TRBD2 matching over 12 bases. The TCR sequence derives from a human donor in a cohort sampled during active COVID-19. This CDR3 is CASSRTSGTSYEQYF. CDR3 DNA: TGTGCCAGCAGTCGGACTAGCGGGACCTCCTACGAGCAGTACTTC.